This T cell receptor (beta chain) is from a study of cytomegalovirus exposure and HLA in healthy donors. The PCR ran on 60 Vbeta and 13 Jbeta primers. Produced via immunoSEQ multiplex PCR; TCRdb's table is partial and in-frame only. The table has approximately 160,000 clones, around 77% seen once; the top ten hold about 1.4%. This clone was observed once. Antigen: not known. CDR3 size: 14 residues. Trimming stripped 0 bases from V and 5 bases from J, with 11 bases between. Germline CDR1 SGHRS, CDR2 YFSETQ. General study results and limits: 87-base-pair reads could not separate some V segments, including TRBV6-2 and TRBV6-3. Despite most TCR sequences being rare, some public TCRs occurred in many donors. Specificity for CMV antigens was confirmed in vitro for a few of the CMV-associated chains.

Sequencing was carried out using PBMCs. The TCR sequence derives from a middle-aged man in good health and CMV-seronegative. The chain uses TRBV5-1 and TRBJ2-5, with D tentatively TRBD2 (7 bases). This CDR3 reads CASSLVGGRETQYF. For the CDR3, the DNA is TGCGCCAGCAGCTTGGTCGGGGGGCGCGAGACCCAGTACTTC.